The next 20 T cell receptor beta chains were all read from a single sample in a study of cytomegalovirus exposure and HLA in healthy donors. The PCR ran on 60 Vbeta and 13 Jbeta primers. Repertoires were generated with immunoSEQ multiplex PCR, while TCRdb's copy carries only in-frame clones and drops some. This sample has 150,000 to 200,000 clones, with around 77% found just once. The sequencing sample was made of PBMCs. Every receptor here comes from a female donor in good health and CMV-seronegative.

The rearrangement uses TRBV9 and TRBJ2-7; 14 bases map to TRBD2. Trimming cost V 3 bases and J 5 bases; bases outside gene matches: 7. This CDR3 has 16 residues. The germline V gene encodes CDR1 SGDLS and CDR2 YYNGEE. The CDR3 sequence: CASSGTPGLAGDEQYF. In DNA, the CDR3 is TGTGCCAGCAGCGGAACTCCGGGACTAGCGGGAGACGAGCAGTACTTC.

The CDR3 bases are TGCAGCGTTGAAGATGAGCGGGGAATCACAGATACGCAGTATTTT. Protein sequence: CSVEDERGITDTQYF. This chain links TRBV29-1 with TRBJ2-3; 7 bases are shared with TRBD2. The ends lost 0 bases at V and 2 bases at J; junction bases unmatched: 5. Germline V gene lookup returns CDR1 SQVTM and CDR2 ANQGSEA. This CDR3 spans 15 amino acids.

The J gene is TRBJ2-2, the V gene TRBV5-1; 7 positions agree with TRBD1. The length of the CDR3 is 14 residues. The V gene end was trimmed by 4 bases and the J gene end by 13 bases; junction bases not matched to a gene: 13. Germline lookup yields CDR1 SGHRS and CDR2 YFSETQ. Here the CDR3 DNA reads TGCGCCAGCAGCCTCCAGACAGGGATCGTGGGGCTGTTTTTT. Translation gives CASSLQTGIVGLFF.

The chain combines TRBV27 with TRBJ1-4; D might be TRBD1 (5 bases). The length of the CDR3 is 13 residues. V dropped 3 bases and J dropped 4 bases, with 6 bases sitting between them. Germline lookup yields CDR1 MNHEY and CDR2 SMNVEV (reference sequence). The CDR3 sequence is CASSLTDNEKLFF. As DNA, the CDR3 is TGTGCCAGCAGTTTGACAGATAATGAAAAACTGTTTTTT. The whole variable domain, filled in from reference TRBV27 and TRBJ1-4, reads EAQVTQNPRYLITVTGKKLTVTCSQNMNHEYMSWYRQDPGLGLRQIYYSMNVEVTDKGDVPEGYKVSRKEKRNFPLILESPSPNQTSLYFCASSLTDNEKLFFGSGTQLSVL.

The chain recombines TRBV4-1 with TRBJ1-3; possibly TRBD1 for D (6 bases). The CDR3 sequence is 17 residues long. Germline values: CDR1 MGHRA, CDR2 YSYEKL. The V gene lost 0 bases and the J gene lost 4 bases, with 16 bases spanning the gap. The CDR3 is CASSQERQGSIGNTIYF. In DNA form, the CDR3 reads TGCGCCAGCAGCCAAGAGAGGCAGGGGAGTATCGGAAACACCATATATTTT.

V gene TRBV28 combines with J gene TRBJ2-5; 8 nucleotides agree with TRBD2. Germline V CDR1 and CDR2: MDHEN, SYDVKM. Losses at the gene ends were 2 bases for V and 1 base for J; bases not matched to a gene: 0. This CDR3 comprises 14 residues. This CDR3 is CASSLLAGQETQYF. The CDR3 DNA reads as TGTGCCAGCAGTTTACTAGCGGGCCAAGAGACCCAGTACTTC.

V is TRBV6-5 and J is TRBJ1-6; D is unresolved. Germline lookup yields CDR1 MNHEY and CDR2 SVGAGI. The CDR3 is 14 residues long. V lost 5 bases and J lost 5, with 10 bases in between. This chain's CDR3 is CASSQTRNNSPLHF. The DNA for the CDR3 is TGTGCCAGCAGTCAAACGAGGAATAATTCACCCCTCCACTTT.

This clone appeared a few times. The genes are TRBV2 and TRBJ2-3; the match to TRBD2 covers 12 bases. Losses at the gene ends were 5 bases for V and 5 bases for J; bases not matched to a gene: 11. Germline V gene sequence: CDR1 SNHLY, CDR2 FYNNEI. The length of the CDR3 is 17 residues. The CDR3 nucleotides are TGTGCCAGCAGTTCGCAGGGAGCTAGCGGGAGGGGAGATACGCAGTATTTT. Translating gives CASSSQGASGRGDTQYF.

CDR3 protein: CASSLSPVINQPQHF. DNA of the CDR3: TGTGCCAGCAGTTTATCGCCGGTGATCAATCAGCCCCAGCATTTT. The genes are TRBV27 and TRBJ1-5; D gene uncertain. The germline V gene has CDR1 MNHEY and CDR2 SMNVEV (reference sequence). The V end lost 0 bases, the J end lost 3 bases, and 9 bases lay between the germline ends. The CDR3 runs to 15 residues.

The chain has TRBV11-2 and TRBJ2-1; 7 bases are shared with TRBD1. V lost 6 bases, J lost 3 bases, and 8 bases stayed unmatched. CDR1 is SGHAT, CDR2 FQNNGV, per germline. The CDR3 runs to 15 residues. The chain's CDR3 is CASRIRQGIYNEQFF. The CDR3, as DNA: TGTGCCAGCAGGATAAGACAGGGAATCTACAATGAGCAGTTCTTC.

The table lists this clone with a count of one. The genes are TRBV28 and TRBJ1-2; D perhaps matches TRBD1 (5 bases). Germline V gene data show CDR1 as MDHEN and CDR2 as SYDVKM. Trimming stripped 9 bases from V and 6 bases from J, with 14 bases between. The CDR3 totals 12 residues. The CDR3 DNA follows: TGTGCCAGTTGCGGGGGGTTGGATGGCTACACCTTC. Residues: CASCGGLDGYTF.

The chain employs TRBV5-6 and TRBJ2-1, with D possibly matching TRBD2 (7 bases). The length of the CDR3 is 15 residues. Trimming left V 0 bases short and J 10 bases short, with 17 bases between. CDR1 SGHDT and CDR2 YYEEEE come from the germline V gene. The DNA for the CDR3 is TGTGCCAGCAGCTTGGGGGGGGGCTCCACCAGCGAGCAGTTCTTC. It yields the protein CASSLGGGSTSEQFF.

This clone was detected once. This rearrangement joins TRBV5-8 to TRBJ2-7, with TRBD1 matching over 11 bases. After removal of 3 bases from V and 3 bases from J, the junction contained 5 bases not matched to a gene. Looked up from germline, CDR1 is SGHTS and CDR2 is YDEGEE. This CDR3 is 15 amino acids long. The CDR3 sequence: CASSYDGTGGYEQYF. CDR3 nucleotides: TGTGCCAGCAGCTACGACGGGACAGGGGGCTACGAGCAGTACTTC. Full variable domain (rest looked up from reference TRBV5-8 and TRBJ2-7): EAGVTQSPTHLIKTRGQQATLRCSPISGHTSVYWYQQALGLGLQFLLWYDEGEERNRGNFPPRFSGRQFPNYSSELNVNALELEDSALYLCASSYDGTGGYEQYFGPGTRLTVT.

This clone has just a few counts. The rearrangement joins TRBV30 to TRBJ2-7, with TRBD2 matching 8 bases. The CDR3 has 15 residues. Germline V CDR1 and CDR2: GTSNPN, SVGIG (reference sequence). J gave up 0 bases and V 3 bases, and 7 bases lay outside the gene matches. As DNA, the CDR3 is TGTGCCTGGAGAACTAGCGGTTCAAGCTCCTACGAGCAGTACTTC. Translation: CAWRTSGSSSYEQYF. Full variable domain (missing parts from reference TRBV30 and TRBJ2-7): SQTIHQWPATLVQPVGSPLSLECTVEGTSNPNLYWYRQAAGRGLQLLFYSVGIGQISSEVPQNLSASRPQDRQFILSSKKLLLSDSGFYLCAWRTSGSSSYEQYFGPGTRLTVT.

J is TRBJ1-1 and V is TRBV7-2, with D possibly TRBD1 on 5 matching bases. CDR1 and CDR2 (germline): SGHTA, FQGNSA. The CDR3 has 16 residues. Trimming took off 4 bases at V and 3 bases at J, with 18 bases between the two ends. CDR3 region: CASSSTGGVWDTEAFF. CDR3 DNA: TGTGCCAGCAGCTCTACAGGAGGGGTCTGGGACACTGAAGCTTTCTTT.

The chain employs TRBV4-3 and TRBJ2-5; D might be TRBD1 (5 bases). The CDR3 loop spans 15 amino acids. V lost 1 base to trimming and J lost 0 bases, with 9 bases between them. Germline V gene data show CDR1 as LGHNA and CDR2 as YSLEER. For the CDR3, the DNA is TGCGCCAGCAGCCAAGGTCCAGGGTACCAAGAGACCCAGTACTTC. This sequence encodes CASSQGPGYQETQYF.

The V and J genes are TRBV28 and TRBJ2-1, with 9 bases matching TRBD2. Germline V gene lookup returns CDR1 MDHEN and CDR2 SYDVKM. The CDR3 contains 17 residues. V was clipped by 4 bases and J by 1 base; unmatched bases: 8. The CDR3: CASSSPRGLASYNEQFF. The DNA for the CDR3 is TGTGCCAGCAGTTCACCCAGGGGACTAGCATCCTACAATGAGCAGTTCTTC.

This rearrangement joins TRBV6-5 to TRBJ1-3; D remains unclear. The CDR3 is 16 amino acids. Per germline, CDR1 MNHEY and CDR2 SVGAGI. The ends were cut back, 0 bases at V and 0 bases at J, with 9 bases in the middle. The DNA of the CDR3 is TGTGCCAGCAGTTACTCGAGCGTTAGCTCTGGAAACACCATATATTTT. Encoded protein: CASSYSSVSSGNTIYF.

V gene TRBV6-5 combines with J gene TRBJ1-1; D remains unclear. The germline CDR1 and CDR2 sequences are MNHEY and SVGAGI. This CDR3 comprises 12 residues. V was cut by 3 bases and J by 1 base, with 3 bases left in between. In DNA form, the CDR3 reads TGTGCCAGCAGTTATCAGAACACTGAAGCTTTCTTT. Encoded protein: CASSYQNTEAFF.

The chain recombines TRBV7-3 with TRBJ2-7; TRBD1 agrees at 7 bases. Trimming removed 6 bases from V and 1 base from J; junction bases left unmatched: 0. Germline loops: CDR1 SGHTA, CDR2 FQGTGA. The CDR3 is 12 amino acids. The chain's CDR3 is CASRQGSYEQYF. CDR3 DNA sequence: TGTGCCAGCAGACAGGGGTCCTACGAGCAGTACTTC.